The source of this T cell receptor (beta chain) is a study of vaccination and CD4 T cells after COVID-19. The Oncomine TCR Beta short-read assay sequenced DNA from cultured CD4+ T cells. MiXCR, applied by TCRdb to the PCR reads, yields one record per CDR3 protein. The data show tens of thousands of distinct CDR3 sequences, with 70% seen just once and roughly 8.6% held by the top ten. For this clonotype: Its cognate antigen is unknown. The germline gene is not matched at one end of the junction; a read error may be the cause.

Treatment meaning: roughly 11-day PBMC culture with coronavirus spike peptide pools or control peptides (ViraFEST assay). CDR1 and CDR2 from the germline V gene are KGHDR and SFDVKD. The CDR3 runs to 13 residues. V usage is TRBV24-1 and J usage is TRBJ1-5, with D uncertain. The TCR originated in a human donor who had recovered from COVID-19. The sequencing sample was made of CD4+ T cells from blood, cultured in vitro. The CDR3 loop is CATSDTKNQPRHF. The CDR3 DNA follows: TGTGCCACCAGTGACACGAAGAATCAGCCCCGGCATTTT.